Each of the 28 T cell receptor beta chains below was sequenced from the same sample in a study of T cells after yellow fever vaccination. Each CDR3 protein gets one entry after TCRdb re-called the 5' RACE reads with MiXCR. The sample consists of more than 300,000 distinct CDR3 sequences, approximately 12% of them appearing once. This sample comprised CD4+ T cells sorted from PBMCs, obtained 45 days after the yellow fever booster vaccination. These receptors were collected from a man between 18 and 35 years old who received the YFV17D yellow fever vaccine.

J is TRBJ2-5 and V is TRBV11-2; D not certain. Germline V gene data show CDR1 as SGHAT and CDR2 as FQNNGV. The CDR3 runs to 15 residues. The ends were cut back, 1 base at V and 1 base at J, with 10 bases in the middle. The CDR3 is CASSLGGSLQETQYF. DNA for the CDR3: TGTGCCAGCAGCTTAGGGGGTAGTCTCCAAGAGACCCAGTACTTC.

This clonotype was observed a handful of times. The chain recombines TRBV7-2 with TRBJ1-2, with D uncertain. Between the trimmed V and J ends, which lost 7 bases and 3 bases, there was a span of 12 bases. Germline V gives CDR1 SGHTA, CDR2 FQGNSA. The CDR3 is 13 amino acids. CDR3 DNA sequence: TGTGCCAGCACCGACGACGGCGACTATGGCTACACCTTC. Its translation is CASTDDGDYGYTF.

The sample holds a few counts of this clonotype. V is TRBV5-1 and J is TRBJ2-3, with unresolved D. V was pared by 8 bases and J by 5 bases, with 18 bases between. The CDR3 is made up of 14 amino acids. Germline CDR1 reads SGHRS; CDR2 reads YFSETQ. The CDR3 DNA is TGCGCCAGTTCCCCTACGGCTAGTCGAGATACGCAGTATTTT. Its translation is CASSPTASRDTQYF.

The genes are TRBV13 and TRBJ1-5, with D hard to call. The V gene lost 0 bases and the J gene lost 7 bases, with 13 bases spanning the gap. CDR1 is PRHDT and CDR2 is FYEKMQ in the germline V gene (reference sequence). CDR3 length equals 15 residues. Here the CDR3 reads CASSLGPLTGQPQHF. CDR3 nucleotides: TGTGCCAGCAGCTTAGGCCCCCTCACTGGGCAGCCCCAGCATTTT.

In its sample, this clonotype was seen many times. The V gene is TRBV3-1, the J gene TRBJ2-1; TRBD2 aligns across 9 bases. Looked up from germline, CDR1 is LGHDT and CDR2 is YNNKEL (reference sequence). The CDR3 extends over 12 amino acids. J lost 11 bases, V lost 6 bases, and 5 bases had no gene match. DNA for the CDR3: TGTGCCAGCAGTCTCAGCGGGGGGCAGCAGTTCTTC. It translates to CASSLSGGQQFF.

The table lists this clonotype with a few counts. The genes are TRBV10-3 and TRBJ1-5; maybe TRBD1 (6 bases). Trimming removed 5 bases from V and 3 bases from J, with 11 bases in between. From germline, CDR1 is ENHRY and CDR2 SYGVKD. There are 14 residues in the CDR3. CDR3 amino acids: CAISKGQLNQPQHF. CDR3 sequence (DNA): TGTGCCATCAGTAAAGGACAGCTCAATCAGCCCCAGCATTTT.

This clonotype was detected many times. The chain employs TRBV5-5 and TRBJ2-2; D uncertain. The CDR3 has 13 residues. Germline CDR1 and CDR2: SGHKS and YYEKEE (reference sequence). V shed 2 bases and J shed 8 bases, with 10 bases lying between them. The CDR3 loop reads CASSFNRFGELFF. The CDR3 DNA reads as TGTGCCAGCAGCTTTAATCGGTTTGGGGAGCTGTTTTTT.

The chain couples TRBV4-3 to TRBJ1-2, with D unclear. The CDR3 sequence is 14 residues long. Germline-derived CDR1 and CDR2 are LGHNA and YSLEER. With 4 bases removed from V and 8 bases from J, the gap between germline ends came to 17 bases. The CDR3 region has the DNA TGCGCCAGCAGCCGGTCATCACTTTACGGGGGCTACACCTTC. Protein: CASSRSSLYGGYTF.

The chain joins TRBV2 to TRBJ2-5; 7 bases map to TRBD1. V gave up 6 bases and J gave up 0 bases; unmatched junction bases: 10. This CDR3 has 16 amino acids. In germline, CDR1 is SNHLY, CDR2 FYNNEI. CDR3 loop: CASRPQTTGYQETQYF. In nucleotides, the CDR3 is TGTGCCAGCAGGCCCCAGACGACAGGGTACCAAGAGACCCAGTACTTC.

The sample holds many counts of this clonotype. The gene calls are TRBV5-4 and TRBJ2-6, with 7 bases aligning to TRBD1. The V gene end was trimmed by 4 bases and the J gene end by 2 bases; junction bases not matched to a gene: 3. This CDR3 is 15 amino acids long. The germline V gene encodes CDR1 SGHNT and CDR2 YYREEE (reference sequence). The DNA for the CDR3 is TGTGCCAGCAGCCTTGACAGGGCTGGGGCCAACGTCCTGACTTTC. Translation gives CASSLDRAGANVLTF.

This clonotype has ten or more counts. The chain links TRBV5-1 to TRBJ2-3; D is uncertain. Trimming took 1 base from V and 2 from J, leaving 11 bases between them. This CDR3 has 15 amino acids. The germline CDR1 and CDR2 sequences are SGHRS and YFSETQ. CDR3 loop: CASSLFPVLTDTQYF. CDR3 sequence (DNA): TGCGCCAGCAGCTTGTTCCCCGTACTCACAGATACGCAGTATTTT.

The genes are TRBV7-4 and TRBJ1-1; D unresolved. V lost 4 bases and J lost 5, with 17 bases in between. CDR1 and CDR2 (germline): SGHVT, SQSDAQ. The CDR3 spans 15 residues. The CDR3 DNA reads TGTGCCAGCAGCTACGACGGGGAGGTCTTTACTGAAGCTTTCTTT. This gives the protein CASSYDGEVFTEAFF.

This clonotype appeared a few times. The CDR3 region has the DNA TGTGCCAGCAGCGGAGGGGGGACAGGCACAGATACGCAGTATTTT. Residues: CASSGGGTGTDTQYF. The chain employs TRBV4-2 and TRBJ2-3, with a tentative D call TRBD1 (7 bases). CDR1 is LGHNA and CDR2 is YNFKEQ in the germline V gene. The CDR3 runs to 15 residues. V lost 5 bases, J lost 1 base, and 13 bases lay in between.

The V and J genes are TRBV24-1 and TRBJ2-1, with 14 bases aligning to TRBD2. The length of the CDR3 is 15 residues. Germline lookup yields CDR1 KGHDR and CDR2 SFDVKD. V lost 4 bases to trimming and J lost 7 bases; unmatched junction nucleotides: 2. The CDR3 bases are TGTGCCACCAGTGACGGACTAGCGGGGGGAAATGAGCAGTTCTTC. This translates into CATSDGLAGGNEQFF.

This clonotype was seen many times. This rearrangement joins TRBV4-2 to TRBJ2-3, with 7 bases fitting TRBD1. Germline CDR1 reads LGHNA; CDR2 reads YNFKEQ. The CDR3 runs 14 residues. J was trimmed by 0 bases and V by 5 bases; bases with no gene match: 2. Here the CDR3 DNA reads TGTGCCAGCAGCTCACAGGGGAGCACAGATACGCAGTATTTT. Its translation: CASSSQGSTDTQYF.

This clonotype was observed a few times. V gene TRBV9 combines with J gene TRBJ1-3; no firm D call. This CDR3 comprises 17 residues. V was cut by 2 bases and J by 0 bases, with 15 bases left in between. Germline V gene sequence: CDR1 SGDLS, CDR2 YYNGEE. The CDR3 region has the DNA TGTGCCAGCAGCGTGGATGTAGTCCCGACCTCTGGAAACACCATATATTTT. Its translation: CASSVDVVPTSGNTIYF.

The genes are TRBV24-1 and TRBJ2-5; 7 positions agree with TRBD1. Germline V gene lookup returns CDR1 KGHDR and CDR2 SFDVKD. V shed 4 bases and J 5 bases; nucleotides not matched to a gene: 9. CDR3 length: 15 residues. The CDR3 region is CATSDNVGGYETQYF. The CDR3, as DNA: TGTGCCACCAGTGACAACGTAGGGGGCTACGAGACCCAGTACTTC.

This clonotype was counted between two and nine times. V is TRBV7-8 and J is TRBJ2-6, with a possible D match to TRBD1 (6 bases). CDR1 is SGHVS, CDR2 FQNEAQ, per germline. Trimming removed 6 bases at V and 2 bases at J, with 11 bases between. The CDR3 runs 15 residues. CDR3 in DNA: TGTGCCAGCAGTTACAGGGTCGCTGGGGCCAACGTCCTGACTTTC. This translates into CASSYRVAGANVLTF. Based on the CDR3 plus reference TRBV7-8 and TRBJ2-6, the full variable domain is GAGVSQSPRYKVAKRGQDVALRCDPISGHVSLFWYQQALGQGPEFLTYFQNEAQLDKSGLPSDRFFAERPEGSVSTLKIQRTQQEDSAVYLCASSYRVAGANVLTFGAGSRLTVL.

V gene TRBV18 combines with J gene TRBJ2-7; 7 bases are shared with TRBD1. V lost 3 bases, J lost 0 bases, and 5 bases stayed unmatched. This CDR3 contains 15 residues. The germline V gene encodes CDR1 KGHSH and CDR2 LQKENI. The CDR3 DNA is TGTGCCAGCTCACCGACAGGGCAGAGCTCCTACGAGCAGTACGTC. This codes for CASSPTGQSSYEQYV.

V is TRBV25-1 and J is TRBJ1-1; 9 nucleotides align to TRBD1. The V and J ends lost 3 bases and 3 bases, in that order; junction bases with no gene match: 5. The CDR3 contains 15 residues. Germline V gene lookup returns CDR1 MGHDK and CDR2 SYGVNS. CDR3 sequence (DNA): TGTGCCAGCAGTGATCCGAGACAGGGGGACACTGAAGCTTTCTTT. This codes for CASSDPRQGDTEAFF. Supplemented by reference TRBV25-1 and TRBJ1-1, the full variable domain reads EADIYQTPRYLVIGTGKKITLECSQTMGHDKMYWYQQDPGMELHLIHYSYGVNSTEKGDLSSESTVSRIRTEHFPLTLESARPSHTSQYLCASSDPRQGDTEAFFGQGTRLTVV.

This clonotype appeared a few times. The rearrangement joins TRBV4-1 to TRBJ1-6; D not certain. This CDR3 comprises 15 residues. V lost 4 bases and J 8 bases, leaving 15 bases between the germline ends. Germline-derived CDR1 and CDR2 are MGHRA and YSYEKL. Written as DNA, the CDR3 is TGCGCCAGCAGCCGTGCGGACCTCGGGGATTCACCCCTCCACTTT. It is translated as CASSRADLGDSPLHF.

At least ten counts were recorded for this clonotype. This rearrangement joins TRBV7-8 to TRBJ2-5, with D possibly TRBD2 on 6 matching bases. The CDR3 sequence is 16 residues long. CDR1 and CDR2 from the germline V gene are SGHVS and FQNEAQ. V was trimmed by 2 bases and J by 7 bases, leaving 20 bases between them. CDR3: CASSLSSGSPGGTQYF. CDR3 nucleotides: TGTGCCAGCAGCTTATCCAGCGGGTCTCCCGGGGGGACCCAGTACTTC.

This clonotype was observed many times. The V call is TRBV15, the J call TRBJ2-4; 8 bases align to TRBD2. V lost 4 bases and J lost 4; bases outside the gene matches: 3. The CDR3 sequence is 14 residues long. Germline V lookup: CDR1 LNHNV, CDR2 YYDKDF (reference sequence). In DNA form, the CDR3 reads TGTGCCACCAGCAATAGCGGGGAGAAAAACATTCAGTACTTC. As protein: CATSNSGEKNIQYF.

The rearrangement links TRBV15 to TRBJ2-3; the D is unclear. The CDR3 runs 13 residues. Deletions cut 2 bases from V and 0 bases from J, with 3 bases between. Germline lookup yields CDR1 LNHNV and CDR2 YYDKDF (reference sequence). CDR3 DNA: TGTGCCACCAGCAGAACTAGCACAGATACGCAGTATTTT. It codes for CATSRTSTDTQYF.

This clonotype was observed a few times. This rearrangement joins TRBV7-6 to TRBJ1-1; TRBD1 might be the D (6 bases). V was shortened by 1 base and J by 2 bases, with 11 bases between the two germline ends. The CDR3 length is 15 residues. The germline V gene encodes CDR1 SGHVS and CDR2 FNYEAQ. This CDR3 is CASSLVGAENTEAFF. The CDR3 DNA reads as TGTGCCAGCAGCTTAGTGGGGGCAGAAAACACTGAAGCTTTCTTT.

In its sample, this clonotype was seen many times. CDR3 residues: CASSKGTSGSTDTQYF. In DNA form, the CDR3 reads TGTGCCAGCAGCAAAGGGACTAGCGGTAGCACAGATACGCAGTATTTT. This rearrangement joins TRBV7-2 to TRBJ2-3, with TRBD2 matching 11 bases. The CDR3 sequence is 16 residues long. Germline CDR1 reads SGHTA; CDR2 reads FQGNSA. With 5 bases clipped from V and 0 bases from J, the junction kept 4 bases outside the gene matches.

This clonotype has only a few counts. This chain joins TRBV6-2 or TRBV6-3 and TRBJ1-1; D is unresolved. With 4 bases removed from V and 1 base from J, the gap between germline ends came to 7 bases. The CDR3 is made up of 13 amino acids. Germline-derived CDR1 and CDR2 are MNHEY and SVGEGT. The CDR3 reads CASSSPRNTEAFF. In nucleotides, the CDR3 is TGTGCCAGCAGTTCACCAAGGAACACTGAAGCTTTCTTT.

This clonotype has a handful of counts. The CDR3 DNA follows: TGTGCCAGCAGCCAAGTCGGCCCGTGGAATGGCTACACCTTC. It yields the protein CASSQVGPWNGYTF. This chain links TRBV3-1 with TRBJ1-2; no reliable D call. The CDR3 runs 14 residues. V shed 1 base and J shed 6 bases, with 12 bases lying between them. Germline-derived CDR1 and CDR2 are LGHDT and YNNKEL (reference sequence).